What follows are 21 T cell receptor beta chains derived from one specimen sequenced in a study of cytomegalovirus exposure and HLA in healthy donors. Method: immunoSEQ multiplex PCR; TCRdb's copy keeps in-frame clones and lacks some. The sample shows approximately 180,000 clones, roughly 88% of them seen only once. The specimen was PBMCs. The receptors originated from a woman between 18 and 29 years old in good health and CMV-seronegative.

The rearrangement links TRBV7-3 to TRBJ2-1; 8 bases are shared with TRBD1. This CDR3 comprises 17 residues. The J segment lost 5 bases and the V segment lost 4 bases, leaving 13 bases of the junction unmatched. Germline V gives CDR1 SGHTA, CDR2 FQGTGA. DNA of the CDR3: TGTGCCAGCAGCTCTGTTGGCGGGACAGGTCCCCACAATGAGCAGTTCTTC. As protein: CASSSVGGTGPHNEQFF.

This clone occurred a few times. J is TRBJ2-3 and V is TRBV10-3; 8 nucleotides line up with TRBD2. CDR3 length: 16 residues. CDR1 and CDR2 (germline): ENHRY, SYGVKD. Trimming removed 6 bases from V and 0 bases from J; junction bases left unmatched: 8. CDR3 region: CAIRTGLAMSTDTQYF. DNA of the CDR3: TGTGCCATCAGGACCGGACTAGCTATGAGCACAGATACGCAGTATTTT.

The chain has TRBV12-5 and TRBJ2-3, with 14 bases identical to TRBD2. The CDR3 is 15 residues long. Trimming at V came to 6 bases and at J to 5 bases, leaving 4 bases not matched to a gene. Germline V gene data show CDR1 as LGHNT and CDR2 as FRNRAP. The CDR3 nucleotides read TGTGCTAGTGGCCGCGGACTAGCGGGAGGAGATACGCAGTATTTT. Translation gives CASGRGLAGGDTQYF.

This chain links TRBV20-1 with TRBJ2-5; D might be TRBD1 (6 bases). CDR3 size: 11 residues. CDR1 and CDR2 (germline): DFQATT, SNEGSKA (reference sequence). V was clipped by 4 bases and J by 9 bases, with 12 bases between them. The DNA for the CDR3 is TGCAGTGCTAAACCGACAGGAGCCCAGTACTTC. Encoded protein: CSAKPTGAQYF.

The chain has TRBV5-4 and TRBJ2-6, with a possible D match to TRBD1 (6 bases). Germline V lookup: CDR1 SGHNT, CDR2 YYREEE (reference sequence). The germline V and J ends were trimmed by 4 bases and 0 bases, with 14 bases remaining between them. The CDR3 has 17 residues. CDR3 sequence: CASSPPTGSSGANVLTF. In DNA form, the CDR3 reads TGTGCCAGCAGCCCCCCCACAGGGAGCTCTGGGGCCAACGTCCTGACTTTC.

The V gene is TRBV9, the J gene TRBJ2-3, with D possibly being TRBD2 (6 bases). Per the germline V gene, CDR1 is SGDLS and CDR2 is YYNGEE. V was shortened by 3 bases and J by 6 bases, with 20 bases between the two germline ends. CDR3 length: 16 residues. The CDR3 DNA is TGTGCCAGCAGCGATCTTTATGTGGAGGGCCGGGATACGCAGTATTTT. Its protein is CASSDLYVEGRDTQYF.

The chain links TRBV27 to TRBJ2-5; TRBD2 matches 7 bases. CDR1 and CDR2 from the germline V gene are MNHEY and SMNVEV (reference sequence). Unmatched junction bases numbered 7, after V lost 2 bases and J lost 4 bases. CDR3 length: 15 residues. The CDR3 is CASSLGEGWRETQYF. In nucleotides, the CDR3 is TGTGCCAGCAGTTTAGGGGAGGGTTGGAGAGAGACCCAGTACTTC.

The chain combines TRBV6-6 with TRBJ2-1; possibly TRBD2 for D (6 bases). This CDR3 spans 16 amino acids. Germline V gene lookup returns CDR1 MNHNY and CDR2 SVGAGI (reference sequence). The germline V and J ends were trimmed by 6 bases and 6 bases, with 21 bases remaining between them. CDR3 nucleotide sequence: TGTGCCAGCAGGCCTCGGGACTCTCCAATTACCAATGAGCAGTTCTTC. Translated, it gives CASRPRDSPITNEQFF.

The CDR3 loop is CASRRTGGSYGYTF. In DNA, the CDR3 is TGTGCCAGCAGAAGGACAGGGGGATCCTATGGCTACACCTTC. V gene TRBV2 combines with J gene TRBJ1-2; 10 nucleotides align to TRBD1. Germline CDR1 is SNHLY and CDR2 is FYNNEI. The CDR3 is made up of 14 amino acids. Trimming at V came to 6 bases and at J to 4 bases, leaving 5 bases not matched to a gene.

The chain carries TRBV5-1 and TRBJ2-1, with a tentative D call TRBD2 (5 bases). V was shortened by 0 bases and J by 7 bases, with 17 bases between the two germline ends. CDR1 and CDR2 from the germline V gene are SGHRS and YFSETQ. This CDR3 has 16 amino acids. CDR3 nucleotide sequence: TGCGCCAGCAGCTTGGCTCCGGAGGCGAGGAATAATGAGCAGTTCTTC. It is translated as CASSLAPEARNNEQFF. Drawing the rest from reference TRBV5-1 and TRBJ2-1, the complete variable domain is KAGVTQTPRYLIKTRGQQVTLSCSPISGHRSVSWYQQTPGQGLQFLFEYFSETQRNKGNFPGRFSGRQFSNSRSEMNVSTLELGDSALYLCASSLAPEARNNEQFFGPGTRLTVL.

A few counts support this clone. This sequence joins TRBV14 and TRBJ1-1; 8 positions agree with TRBD1. CDR3 length equals 15 residues. V dropped 4 bases and J dropped 2; count of bases not matched to a gene: 6. Germline V gene data show CDR1 as SGHDN and CDR2 as FVKESK. The CDR3 loop reads CASSLLRGRNTEAFF. The CDR3 nucleotides are TGTGCCAGCAGCCTACTCAGGGGGCGTAACACTGAAGCTTTCTTT.

The V gene is TRBV10-1, the J gene TRBJ1-1; 8 bases map to TRBD1. Germline lookup yields CDR1 WNHNN and CDR2 SYGVQD (reference sequence). The CDR3 length is 12 residues. J lost 7 bases, V lost 4 bases, and 2 bases had no gene match. CDR3 nucleotide sequence: TGCGCCAGCAGTGTCGGACAGGGTGAAGCTTTCTTT. Its protein product is CASSVGQGEAFF.

The J gene is TRBJ1-4, the V gene TRBV12-5, with D perhaps matching TRBD1 (5 bases). V shed 5 bases and J shed 3 bases, with 10 bases lying between them. Germline assignment: CDR1 LGHNT and CDR2 FRNRAP. This CDR3 is 14 amino acids long. The CDR3 region is CASGAGRANEKLFF. The DNA of the CDR3 is TGTGCTAGTGGTGCGGGACGGGCTAATGAAAAACTGTTTTTT. The full variable domain, rest sourced from reference TRBV12-5 and TRBJ1-4, is DARVTQTPRHKVTEMGQEVTMRCQPILGHNTVFWYRQTMMQGLELLAYFRNRAPLDDSGMPKDRFSAEMPDATLATLKIQPSEPRDSAVYFCASGAGRANEKLFFGSGTQLSVL.

The chain has TRBV7-8 and TRBJ1-2, with a weak D call TRBD1 (5 bases). Germline V CDR1 and CDR2: SGHVS, FQNEAQ. The germline V and J ends were trimmed by 1 base and 4 bases, with 10 bases remaining between them. This CDR3 comprises 14 residues. The CDR3 sequence: CASSLVPGIYGYTF. CDR3 bases: TGTGCCAGCAGCTTAGTTCCAGGGATCTATGGCTACACCTTC.

This clone was counted a single time. The chain uses TRBV19 and TRBJ2-6; no definite D call. Trimming took off 2 bases at V and 3 bases at J, with 8 bases between the two ends. This CDR3 is built from 15 residues. Per germline, CDR1 LNHDA and CDR2 SQIVND (reference sequence). The CDR3 sequence is CASSINGIGANVLTF. CDR3 sequence (DNA): TGTGCCAGTAGTATAAACGGTATTGGGGCCAACGTCCTGACTTTC.

The V gene is TRBV19, the J gene TRBJ2-1; 16 nucleotides align to TRBD2. V shed 5 bases, J shed 4 bases, and the junction held 11 bases outside the gene matches. This CDR3 is built from 19 residues. From germline, CDR1 is LNHDA and CDR2 SQIVND (reference sequence). CDR3 protein: CASSAFPGLAGGHYNEQFF. As DNA, the CDR3 is TGTGCCAGTAGTGCATTTCCGGGACTAGCGGGGGGGCATTACAATGAGCAGTTCTTC.

The V call is TRBV4-1, the J call TRBJ2-1; D is uncertain. Trimming stripped 1 base from V and 5 bases from J, with 15 bases between. The CDR3 totals 16 residues. Germline V gene data show CDR1 as MGHRA and CDR2 as YSYEKL. Here the CDR3 DNA reads TGCGCCAGCAGCCAAGGATTCGGGTTTAATGACAATGAGCAGTTCTTC. This codes for CASSQGFGFNDNEQFF.

This clone was observed a few times. This CDR3 reads CASSRTSGGVGTQYF. The CDR3 nucleotides read TGTGCCAGCAGCCGGACTAGCGGGGGGGTCGGTACGCAGTATTTT. The gene calls are TRBV2 and TRBJ2-3; 15 bases align to TRBD2. Trimming at V came to 6 bases and at J to 8 bases, leaving 6 bases not matched to a gene. There are 15 residues in the CDR3. CDR1 and CDR2 from the germline V gene are SNHLY and FYNNEI.

Concerning this clone: Other DNA variants within this sample encode the same CDR3. V usage is TRBV7-6 and J usage is TRBJ1-2; perhaps TRBD1 as D (5 bases). In germline, CDR1 is SGHVS, CDR2 FNYEAQ. V gave up 4 bases and J gave up 5 bases, with 11 bases separating them. The CDR3 sequence is 13 residues long. The CDR3 bases are TGTGCCAGCAGCTCGCGGGGGGGTTATGGCTACACCTTC. Translating gives CASSSRGGYGYTF.

The chain joins TRBV2 to TRBJ2-5, with 10 bases matching TRBD2. The junction had 1 base not matched to a gene; V was cut back by 5 bases and J by 4 bases. Germline-derived CDR1 and CDR2 are SNHLY and FYNNEI. The CDR3 runs 13 residues. In DNA, the CDR3 is TGTGCCAGCAGTAGCGGGGGGGGAGAGACCCAGTACTTC. Translating it yields CASSSGGGETQYF.

The chain links TRBV7-9 to TRBJ1-1; weak D call: TRBD1 (5 bases). The V end lost 0 bases, the J end lost 6 bases, and 11 bases lay between the germline ends. Germline loops: CDR1 SEHNR, CDR2 FQNEAQ (reference sequence). This CDR3 is 14 amino acids long. The chain's CDR3 is CASSLAPGPPEAFF. DNA for the CDR3: TGTGCCAGCAGCTTAGCTCCAGGGCCCCCTGAAGCTTTCTTT.